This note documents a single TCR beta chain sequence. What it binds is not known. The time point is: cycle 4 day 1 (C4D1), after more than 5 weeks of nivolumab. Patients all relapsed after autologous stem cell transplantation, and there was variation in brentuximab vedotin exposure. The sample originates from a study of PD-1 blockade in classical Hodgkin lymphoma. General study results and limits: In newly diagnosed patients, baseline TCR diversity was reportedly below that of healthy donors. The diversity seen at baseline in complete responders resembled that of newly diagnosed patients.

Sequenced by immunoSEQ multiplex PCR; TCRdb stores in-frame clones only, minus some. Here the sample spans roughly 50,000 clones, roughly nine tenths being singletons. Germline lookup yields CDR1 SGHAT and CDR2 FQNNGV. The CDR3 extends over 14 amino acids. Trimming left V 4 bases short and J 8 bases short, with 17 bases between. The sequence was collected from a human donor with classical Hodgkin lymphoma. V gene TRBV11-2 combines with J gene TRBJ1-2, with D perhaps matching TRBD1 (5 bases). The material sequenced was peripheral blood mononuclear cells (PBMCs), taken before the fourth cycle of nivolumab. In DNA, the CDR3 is TGTGCCAGCAGCTCCTGGGACCCACGGGCCGGCTACACCTTC. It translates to CASSSWDPRAGYTF. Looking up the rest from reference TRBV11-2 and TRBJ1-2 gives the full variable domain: EAGVAQSPRYKIIEKRQSVAFWCNPISGHATLYWYQQILGQGPKLLIQFQNNGVVDDSQLPKDRFSAERLKGVDSTLKIQPAKLEDSAVYLCASSSWDPRAGYTFGSGTRLTVV.